These T cell receptor beta chains were read from a single sample in a study of memory CD4+ T cells and cytomegalovirus serostatus. The table came from immunoSEQ multiplex PCR; TCRdb's copy has only in-frame clones and leaves some out. The sample shows 40,000 to 55,000 clones, 82% of them seen only once. Sequenced sample: memory CD4+ T cells from blood. These receptor sequences come from an adult in good health and CMV-seronegative. The CDR3 runs from the conserved cysteine through the conserved F or W. D genes are given only for firm matches. The size entry is marked missing in some rows and otherwise reads once, few, many or a size class.

clone size	D gene	V gene	CDR3 length	J gene	CDR3 DNA	CDR3 protein
-	-	TRBV4-1	18	TRBJ1-5	TGCGCCAGCAGCCAAGCCGTAATCGGAGCAGGGGGCAATCAGCCCCAGCATTTT	CASSQAVIGAGGNQPQHF
-	-	TRBV2	10	TRBJ2-1	TGTGCCAGCAAAGGCAATGAGCAGTTCTTC	CASKGNEQFF
-	TRBD1	TRBV6-1	14	TRBJ1-6	TGTGCCAGCAGTGAAGGGACAGGGGGTTCACCCCTCCACTTT	CASSEGTGGSPLHF
-	-	TRBV5-8	12	TRBJ1-5	TGTGCCACCGGATTGATGGCTCAGCCCCAGCATTTT	CATGLMAQPQHF
-	-	TRBV9	15	TRBJ2-1	TGTGCCAGCAGTCCCGGACGGGGCGACTACAATGAGCAGTTCTTC	CASSPGRGDYNEQFF
-	-	TRBV5-8	12	TRBJ1-4	TGTGCCGTCTGGGGGAGAAATGAAAAACTGTTTTTT	CAVWGRNEKLFF
-	TRBD1	TRBV11-2	14	TRBJ1-6	TGTGCCAGCAGCTTAGAGGACAGGAATTCACCCCTCCACTTT	CASSLEDRNSPLHF
-	TRBD1	TRBV28	14	TRBJ1-5	TGTGCCAGCAGTAAACACAGGGGAAATCAGCCCCAGCATTTT	CASSKHRGNQPQHF
-	-	TRBV2	12	TRBJ2-1	TGTGCCAGCGGTAGACAGTACAATGAGCAGTTCTTC	CASGRQYNEQFF
-	-	TRBV5-1	13	TRBJ1-1	TGCGCCAGCAGGTTACAACAGGGTACCGAAGCTTTCTTT	CASRLQQGTEAFF
once	-	TRBV7-9	15	TRBJ2-1	TGTGCCAGCAGCCGATCCATTGGCACTTACAATGAGCAGTTCTTC	CASSRSIGTYNEQFF
-	-	TRBV4-2	14	TRBJ1-6	TGTGCCAGCAGCCCCCGGGGGGGGAGTTCACCCCTCCACTTT	CASSPRGGSSPLHF
once	-	TRBV18	15	TRBJ1-3	TGTGCCAGCTCACCAGAGGGTAGCTCTGGAAACACCATATATTTT	CASSPEGSSGNTIYF
-	TRBD1	TRBV19	15	TRBJ2-7	TGTGCCAGTAGTTCGGGACAGGGGGTATGGTACGAGCAGTACTTC	CASSSGQGVWYEQYF
few	-	TRBV4-1	16	TRBJ1-6	TGCGCCAGCAGCCAGGGCAGGGATACAGGTAATTCACCCCTCCACTTT	CASSQGRDTGNSPLHF
-	TRBD1	TRBV9	16	TRBJ1-1	TGTGCCAGCAGCGCCCACCTACTGGGACAGGCTACTGAAGCTTTCTTT	CASSAHLLGQATEAFF
-	TRBD1	TRBV27	15	TRBJ1-2	TGTGCCAGCAGCGTCAGGACAGGGGCCAACTATGGCTACACCTTC	CASSVRTGANYGYTF
-	-	TRBV30	14	TRBJ1-4	TGTGCCTGGAGCCGCGGGCAGGGAGATGAAAAACTGTTTTTT	CAWSRGQGDEKLFF
-	-	TRBV6-4	13	TRBJ1-4	TGTGCCAGCAGTGCACAGGTGGGAGAAAAACTGTTTTTT	CASSAQVGEKLFF
-	-	TRBV5-5	15	TRBJ1-5	TGTGCCAGCAGCCCTACAGCACAGGGCAATCAGCCCCAGCATTTT	CASSPTAQGNQPQHF
-	TRBD1	TRBV30	14	TRBJ2-3	TGTGCCTGGAGCGCAGGGGGAACTACAGATACGCAGTATTTT	CAWSAGGTTDTQYF
-	-	TRBV14	14	TRBJ2-5	TGTGCCAGCAGCCAGCCGGGACAACAAGAGACCCAGTACTTC	CASSQPGQQETQYF
-	TRBD2	TRBV28	14	TRBJ2-2	TGTGCCAGCATGCGCGGGGGGGCCGCCGGGGAGCTGTTTTTT	CASMRGGAAGELFF
-	-	TRBV4-1	15	TRBJ1-1	TGCGCCAGCAGCAAAGGTGGAGGGAAGAACACTGAAGCTTTCTTT	CASSKGGGKNTEAFF
-	TRBD1	TRBV5-1	17	TRBJ1-6	TGCGCCAGCAGCACTACAGGGGGAGAACTCGGGAATTCACCCCTCCACTTT	CASSTTGGELGNSPLHF
once	-	TRBV4-3	15	TRBJ1-2	TGCGCCAGCAGCCCGGGTCTGGAGAGAAACTATGGCTACACCTTC	CASSPGLERNYGYTF
-	TRBD1	TRBV19	13	TRBJ1-2	TGTGCCAGTACCCGGTGGGACAGGGGAGGCTACACCTTC	CASTRWDRGGYTF
-	-	TRBV7-2	14	TRBJ2-1	TGTGCCAGCACCCCGGACAACCTCCGGAATGAGCAGTTCTTC	CASTPDNLRNEQFF
-	-	TRBV30	13	TRBJ1-3	TGTGCCTGGGACCGTAGCTCTGGAAACACCATATATTTT	CAWDRSSGNTIYF
-	-	TRBV7-9	13	TRBJ2-1	TGTGCCAGCAGCTTAGTCGGAGCCAATGAGCAGTTCTTC	CASSLVGANEQFF
-	TRBD2	TRBV19	15	TRBJ2-7	TGTGCCAGTAGTTCCCTAGCGGGGGCCTACTACGAGCAGTACTTC	CASSSLAGAYYEQYF
-	TRBD1	TRBV18	17	TRBJ1-5	TGTGCCAGCTCACCACAGGGACAGGGATCCCCAAGCAAGCCCCAGCATTTT	CASSPQGQGSPSKPQHF
-	-	TRBV28	18	TRBJ1-5	TGTGCCAGCACTGGGAGCTCCGGGACATCATATAGCAATCAGCCCCAGCATTTT	CASTGSSGTSYSNQPQHF
-	-	TRBV6-6	13	TRBJ2-7	TGTGCCAGCAGCTTCGCCAGCTCCTACGAGCAGTACTTC	CASSFASSYEQYF
-	-	TRBV6-4	13	TRBJ1-2	TGTGCCAGCAGTGACGGTGGTCTGGGGGGCTACACCTTC	CASSDGGLGGYTF
-	-	TRBV10-2	18	TRBJ2-3	TGCGCCAGCAGTGAGGTGGGGGGTAGGGGGTCATACACAGATACGCAGTATTTT	CASSEVGGRGSYTDTQYF
-	-	TRBV11-3	15	TRBJ2-2	TGTGCCAGCAGCTTAGGTTTCGGGGACACCGGGGAGCTGTTTTTT	CASSLGFGDTGELFF
-	-	TRBV19	15	TRBJ1-4	TGTGCCAGTAGTATGGCCGCCGGGTGGGGTGAAAAACTGTTTTTT	CASSMAAGWGEKLFF
-	TRBD2	TRBV7-2	17	TRBJ2-1	TGTGCCAGCAGCCCTTGGACTAGCGGGGGACCTTACAATGAGCAGTTCTTC	CASSPWTSGGPYNEQFF
-	-	TRBV18	14	TRBJ2-7	TGTGCCAGCTCACCATTGGGGCCTCCCTACGAGCAGTACTTC	CASSPLGPPYEQYF
-	TRBD2	TRBV7-2	15	TRBJ2-5	TGTGCCAGCAGCTCGAGCGGGGGGACTGGAGAGACCCAGTACTTC	CASSSSGGTGETQYF
-	TRBD1	TRBV10-3	18	TRBJ2-2	TGTGCCATCAGTGCCGAGACAGGGGGCGCGTCAACCACCGGGGAGCTGTTTTTT	CAISAETGGASTTGELFF
once	-	TRBV4-3	14	TRBJ1-2	TGCGCCAGCAGCCAAGAGACAGAGAACTATGGCTACACCTTC	CASSQETENYGYTF